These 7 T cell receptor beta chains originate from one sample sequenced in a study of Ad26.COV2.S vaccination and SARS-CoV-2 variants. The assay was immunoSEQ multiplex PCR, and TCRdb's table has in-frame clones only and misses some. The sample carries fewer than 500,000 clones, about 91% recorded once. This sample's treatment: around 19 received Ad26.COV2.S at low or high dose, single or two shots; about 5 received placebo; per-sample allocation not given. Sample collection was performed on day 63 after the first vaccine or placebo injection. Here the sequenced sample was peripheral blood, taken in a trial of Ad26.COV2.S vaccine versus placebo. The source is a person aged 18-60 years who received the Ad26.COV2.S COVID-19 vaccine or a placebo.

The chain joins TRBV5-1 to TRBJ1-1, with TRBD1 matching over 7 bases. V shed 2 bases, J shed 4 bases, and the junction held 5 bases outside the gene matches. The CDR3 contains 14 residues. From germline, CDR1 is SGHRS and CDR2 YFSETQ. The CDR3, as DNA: TGCGCCAGCAGCTTTGGGGACAGAACCACTGAAGCTTTCTTT. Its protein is CASSFGDRTTEAFF.

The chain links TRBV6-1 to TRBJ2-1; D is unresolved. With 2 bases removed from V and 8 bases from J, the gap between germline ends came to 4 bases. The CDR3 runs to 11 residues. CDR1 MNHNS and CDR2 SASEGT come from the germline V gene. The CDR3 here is CASSEFYEQFF. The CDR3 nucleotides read TGTGCCAGCAGTGAATTCTATGAGCAGTTCTTC.

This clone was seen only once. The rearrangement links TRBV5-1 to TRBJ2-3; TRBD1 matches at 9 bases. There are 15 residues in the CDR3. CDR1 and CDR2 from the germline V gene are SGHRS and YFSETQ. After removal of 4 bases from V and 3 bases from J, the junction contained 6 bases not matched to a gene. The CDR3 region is CASSPLGTGTDTQYF. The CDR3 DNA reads TGCGCCAGCAGCCCCCTCGGGACAGGGACAGATACGCAGTATTTT.

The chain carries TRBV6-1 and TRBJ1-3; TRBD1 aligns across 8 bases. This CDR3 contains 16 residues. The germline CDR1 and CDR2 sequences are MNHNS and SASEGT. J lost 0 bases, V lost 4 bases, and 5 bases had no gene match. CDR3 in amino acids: CASSADRGVSGNTIYF. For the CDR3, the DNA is TGTGCCAGCAGTGCCGACAGGGGCGTCTCTGGAAACACCATATATTTT.

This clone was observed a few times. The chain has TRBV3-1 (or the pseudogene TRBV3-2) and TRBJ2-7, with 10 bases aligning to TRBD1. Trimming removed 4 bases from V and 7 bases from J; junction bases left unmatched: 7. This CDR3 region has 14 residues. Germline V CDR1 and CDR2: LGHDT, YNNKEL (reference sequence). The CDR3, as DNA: TGTGCCAGCAGCCCGACAGGGGGCCCGTGGGAGCAGTACTTC. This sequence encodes CASSPTGGPWEQYF.

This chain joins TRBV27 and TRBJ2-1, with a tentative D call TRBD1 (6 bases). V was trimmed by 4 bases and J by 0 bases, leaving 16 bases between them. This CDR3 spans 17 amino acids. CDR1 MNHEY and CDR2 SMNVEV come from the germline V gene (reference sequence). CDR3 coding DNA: TGTGCCAGCAGTTCCGGCTGGGGACAAAGCTCCTACAATGAGCAGTTCTTC. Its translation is CASSSGWGQSSYNEQFF.

Here the CDR3 reads CASSSQVVYNEQFF. As DNA, the CDR3 is TGTGCCAGCAGCTCCCAGGTAGTCTACAATGAGCAGTTCTTC. This chain joins TRBV7-2 and TRBJ2-1; D remains ambiguous. The CDR3 runs 14 residues. V was clipped by 4 bases and J by 3 bases, with 10 bases between them. Germline V gene lookup returns CDR1 SGHTA and CDR2 FQGNSA.